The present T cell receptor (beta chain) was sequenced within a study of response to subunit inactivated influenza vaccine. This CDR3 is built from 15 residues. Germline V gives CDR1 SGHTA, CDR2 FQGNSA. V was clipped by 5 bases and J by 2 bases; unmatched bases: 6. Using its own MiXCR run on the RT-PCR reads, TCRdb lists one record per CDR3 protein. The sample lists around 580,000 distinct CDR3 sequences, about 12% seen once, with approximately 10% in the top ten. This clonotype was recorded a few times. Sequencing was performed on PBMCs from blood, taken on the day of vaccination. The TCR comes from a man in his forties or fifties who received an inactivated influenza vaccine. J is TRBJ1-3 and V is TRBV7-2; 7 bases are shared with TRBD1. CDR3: CASSSRQGPGNTIYF. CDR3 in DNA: TGTGCCAGCAGCAGTCGACAGGGTCCTGGAAACACCATATATTTT.